The 2 T cell receptor beta chains below come from one sample, sequenced in a study of graft-versus-host responses after intestinal transplantation. Sequenced by immunoSEQ multiplex PCR; TCRdb stores in-frame clones only, minus some. This table has over 120,000 clones, 92% appearing once. No antigen has been assigned to these receptors. The specimen was unstimulated CD4+ T cells sorted from spleen or lymph node cells, collected before intestinal transplant. The receptors derive from a human donor who received an intestinal transplant.

The V call is TRBV7-3, the J call TRBJ2-5; D call uncertain. Germline loops: CDR1 SGHTA, CDR2 FQGTGA. This CDR3 has 13 amino acids. Trimming removed 5 bases from V and 6 bases from J, with 13 bases in between. CDR3 DNA: TGTGCCAGCAGCCCTTCGGTGGGCAAGACCCAGTACTTC. It is translated as CASSPSVGKTQYF.

This clone was observed a single time. The V call is TRBV6-1, the J call TRBJ1-5; D ambiguous. CDR1 is MNHNS and CDR2 is SASEGT in the germline V gene. CDR3 length equals 15 residues. V was pared by 1 base and J by 0 bases, with 7 bases between. The CDR3 region is CASSEELNSNQPQHF. Written as DNA, the CDR3 is TGTGCCAGCAGTGAAGAACTCAATAGCAATCAGCCCCAGCATTTT.